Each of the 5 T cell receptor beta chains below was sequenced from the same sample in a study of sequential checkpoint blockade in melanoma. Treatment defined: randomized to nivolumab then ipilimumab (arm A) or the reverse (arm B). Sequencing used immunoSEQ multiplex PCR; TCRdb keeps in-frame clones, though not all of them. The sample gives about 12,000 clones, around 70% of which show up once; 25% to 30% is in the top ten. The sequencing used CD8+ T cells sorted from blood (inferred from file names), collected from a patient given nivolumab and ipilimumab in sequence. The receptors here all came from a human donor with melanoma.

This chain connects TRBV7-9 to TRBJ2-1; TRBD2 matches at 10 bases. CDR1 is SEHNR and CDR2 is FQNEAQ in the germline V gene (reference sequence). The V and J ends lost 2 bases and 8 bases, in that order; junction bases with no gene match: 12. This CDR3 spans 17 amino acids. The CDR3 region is CASSLPPSGGPTHEQFF. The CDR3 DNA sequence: TGTGCCAGCAGCTTACCGCCTAGCGGGGGACCTACTCATGAGCAGTTCTTC.

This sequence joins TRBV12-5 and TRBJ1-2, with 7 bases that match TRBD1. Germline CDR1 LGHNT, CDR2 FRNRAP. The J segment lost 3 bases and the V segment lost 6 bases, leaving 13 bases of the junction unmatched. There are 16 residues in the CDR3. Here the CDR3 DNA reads TGTGCTAGTGGCGCCCCAGACAGGGCGGATCACTATGGCTACACCTTC. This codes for CASGAPDRADHYGYTF.

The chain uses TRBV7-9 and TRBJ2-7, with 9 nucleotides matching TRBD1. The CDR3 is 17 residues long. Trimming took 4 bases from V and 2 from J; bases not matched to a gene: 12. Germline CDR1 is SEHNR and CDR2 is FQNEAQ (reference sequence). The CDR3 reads CASSWIIRDRDPYEQYF. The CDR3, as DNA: TGTGCCAGCAGCTGGATTATCCGGGACAGGGACCCCTACGAGCAGTACTTC.

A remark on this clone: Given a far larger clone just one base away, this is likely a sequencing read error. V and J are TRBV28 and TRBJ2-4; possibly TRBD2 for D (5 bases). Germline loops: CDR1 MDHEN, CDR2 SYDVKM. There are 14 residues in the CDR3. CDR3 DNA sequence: TGTGCCAGCAGTTTCCTGGGTACGGGAAACATTCAGTGCTTC. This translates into CASSFLGTGNIQCF.

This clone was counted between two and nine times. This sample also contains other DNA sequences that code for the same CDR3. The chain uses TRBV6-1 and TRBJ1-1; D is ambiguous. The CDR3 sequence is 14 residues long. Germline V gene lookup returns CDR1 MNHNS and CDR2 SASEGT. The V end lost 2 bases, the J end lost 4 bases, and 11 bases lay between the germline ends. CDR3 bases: TGTGCCAGCAGTGAAACAGCCGAAGGCACTGAAGCTTTCTTT. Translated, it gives CASSETAEGTEAFF.